This TCR beta chain derives from a study of T cell changes during pregnancy in multiple sclerosis. Looked up from germline, CDR1 is MNHEY and CDR2 is SMNVEV (reference sequence). This CDR3 spans 14 amino acids. The V end lost 2 bases, the J end lost 2 bases, and 7 bases lay between the germline ends. Repertoires were generated with immunoSEQ multiplex PCR, while TCRdb's copy carries only in-frame clones and drops some. The sample lists about 46,000 clones, roughly 93% occurring once. This sequence was found in a female donor with multiple sclerosis, enrolled in a pregnancy study. The chain joins TRBV27 to TRBJ1-5; D gene ambiguous. The sequencing used CD8+ T cells from peripheral blood mononuclear cells, collected in the first trimester of pregnancy. As DNA, the CDR3 is TGTGCCAGCAGTTTAGGGCAGGGCAATCAGCCCCAGCATTTT. It translates to CASSLGQGNQPQHF.